Listed below are T cell receptor beta chains from one sample, sequenced in a study of T cell repertoires in cytomegalovirus infection. For these TCRs, the target antigens are not known. TCRdb re-derived calls from the reads in MiXCR, one entry per CDR3 protein. The sample contains about 85,000 distinct CDR3 sequences, about half of which appear only once. This sample comprised CD8+ T cells from cultured PBMCs, obtained from culture after CMV antigen stimulation. All receptors come from a human donor in good health (CMV status not recorded). Some clones in this sample may be carry-over from other donors' samples. Both conserved end residues are part of each CDR3. A D gene is named only where the DNA matches it firmly. The size field is filled for only some rows; it gives once, few, many or a size class.

>TRBJ2-7|.|TRBD1|TRBV3-1
TGTGCCAGCAGGAATCAGGGGGCAGCCGTAGAGCAGTACTTC
CASRNQGAAVEQYF
>TRBJ2-3|few|.|TRBV28
TGTGCCAGCAGTTTTCTGGCAGGGGAGGGAGGTACAGATACGCAGTATTTT
CASSFLAGEGGTDTQYF
>TRBJ2-1|.|TRBD1|TRBV12-3/TRBV12-4
TGTGCCAGCACCCCCCCGGGGACAGGGCACTACAATGAGCAGTTCTTC
CASTPPGTGHYNEQFF
>TRBJ2-5|few|TRBD1|TRBV7-9
TGTGCCAGCAGCCCCTCAGGACAGGGGGCTCCCCAGTACTTC
CASSPSGQGAPQYF
>TRBJ2-2|.|.|TRBV24-1
TGTGCCACCAGTGATTTGACTGTTAGCGGGCTGTTTTTT
CATSDLTVSGLFF
>TRBJ2-2|once|.|TRBV7-3
TGTGCCAGCAGCTCCCAGGGGGGGGTGAACACCGGGGAGCTGTTTTTT
CASSSQGGVNTGELFF
>TRBJ2-1|.|.|TRBV20-1
TGCAGTGCTAGAGTAGCAACAGTAAATGAGCAGTTCTTC
CSARVATVNEQFF
>TRBJ1-3|.|TRBD1|TRBV5-5
TGTGCCAGCAGCCGCGGGGACAGTGGATCCTCTGGAAACACCATATATTTT
CASSRGDSGSSGNTIYF
>TRBJ2-3|.|.|TRBV7-6
TGTGCCAGCAGCTTAGAAGGCGGGAGCACAGATACGCAGTATTTT
CASSLEGGSTDTQYF
>TRBJ1-2|.|.|TRBV10-3
TGTGCCATCAGTGTAGGGCAGGTGCCCAACGTCCGTGGCTACACCTTC
CAISVGQVPNVRGYTF
>TRBJ2-7|.|.|TRBV7-2
TGTGCCAGCAGCATCAGGGGTCTCTACGAGCAGTACTTC
CASSIRGLYEQYF
>TRBJ2-4|few|TRBD1|TRBV7-8
TGTGCCAGCGGGGGACAGGACAAAAACATTCAGTACTTC
CASGGQDKNIQYF
>TRBJ1-1|.|.|TRBV29-1
TGCAGCGTTGAAACAGGACTGACTGAAGCTTTCTTT
CSVETGLTEAFF
>TRBJ1-3|few|TRBD1|TRBV7-2
TGTGCCAGCAGCTCACAGGGGTCGGGAGGAAACACCATATATTTT
CASSSQGSGGNTIYF
>TRBJ1-1|.|.|TRBV11-3
TGTGCCAGCAGCTTTGGGCAGGGCACTGAAGCTTTCTTT
CASSFGQGTEAFF
>TRBJ1-2|.|TRBD1|TRBV28
TGTGCCAGCAGTCGTGGACAGGTTCTTAACTATGGCTACACCTTC
CASSRGQVLNYGYTF
>TRBJ1-1|.|.|TRBV28
TGTGCCAGCAGTTCGCTCAGGGAGGGAACTCTGACTGAAGCTTTCTTT
CASSSLREGTLTEAFF
>TRBJ2-2|few|.|TRBV24-1
TGTGCCACCAGTGACCGTTTGGCGGGGGAGCTGTTTTTT
CATSDRLAGELFF
>TRBJ2-1|few|.|TRBV7-3
TGTGCCAGCAGCTCCCCGGGGGGCGGGAGAGCGGGTGAGCAGTTCTTC
CASSSPGGGRAGEQFF
>TRBJ2-7|few|.|TRBV7-8
TGTGCCAGCAGCTTAGAGCAGGGCACCTACGAGCAGTACTTC
CASSLEQGTYEQYF
>TRBJ2-7|.|TRBD2|TRBV7-6
TGTGCCAGCAGCCCGGGACTAGCGGGAGGCGAGCAGTACTTC
CASSPGLAGGEQYF
>TRBJ2-7|few|.|TRBV20-1
TGCAGTGCTAGACCTATGGGGTCTTACGAGCAGTACTTC
CSARPMGSYEQYF
>TRBJ2-1|.|TRBD2|TRBV7-3
TGTGCCAGCAGCTTAAGTAGCGGGAGTATCGATGAGCAGTTCTTC
CASSLSSGSIDEQFF
>TRBJ1-1|.|.|TRBV12-3/TRBV12-4
TGTGCCAGCAGTTCAGGGGTTACTGAAGCTTTCTTT
CASSSGVTEAFF
>TRBJ1-4|.|.|TRBV6-1
TGTGCCAGCAGTGAATACTCTAGAGGGATAAATGAAAAACTGTTTTTT
CASSEYSRGINEKLFF
>TRBJ1-4|few|TRBD1|TRBV14
TGTGCCAGCAGCCAGTGGACAGGGGTGAATGAAAAACTGTTTTTT
CASSQWTGVNEKLFF
>TRBJ1-2|.|.|TRBV7-2
TGTGCCAGCAGCCCCCTCGGGGTGGCTGGCTACACCTTC
CASSPLGVAGYTF
>TRBJ1-4|.|.|TRBV20-1
TGCAGTGCTAGCCCCGGGGGGTGGGAAAAACTGTTTTTT
CSASPGGWEKLFF
>TRBJ1-5|.|TRBD1|TRBV7-9
TGTGCCAGCAGCTCGACAGGGGATCAGCCCCAGCATTTT
CASSSTGDQPQHF
>TRBJ2-3|few|.|TRBV4-1
TGCGCCAGCAGCCAAGAGGTGTTGTGGGATACGCAGTATTTT
CASSQEVLWDTQYF
>TRBJ2-2|.|.|TRBV10-3
TGTGCCATCAGTGACATTGGGAACCGCGGGGAGCTGTTTTTT
CAISDIGNRGELFF
>TRBJ2-3|.|.|TRBV7-8
TGTGCCAGTATAGGACCTAGACCTAGCACAGATACGCAGTATTTT
CASIGPRPSTDTQYF
>TRBJ1-1|.|.|TRBV9
TGTGCCAGCAGCGCAGACATGGGGCAGACTGAAGCTTTCTTT
CASSADMGQTEAFF
>TRBJ1-1|.|.|TRBV7-8
TGTGCCAGCCTTCACGCCCGAGGAGGGAACACTGAAGCTTTCTTT
CASLHARGGNTEAFF
>TRBJ2-1|.|TRBD2|TRBV5-4
TGTGCCAGCAGCTTTCCACTTGGGAGCGGGAGGGCCAATGAGCAGTTCTTC
CASSFPLGSGRANEQFF
>TRBJ1-1|.|.|TRBV6-2/TRBV6-3
TGTGCCTGCAGGTCCCCAGAACCGAACACTGATGCTTTCTTT
CACRSPEPNTDAFF
>TRBJ1-2|many|TRBD1|TRBV5-4
TGTGCCAGCAGCTTTTCACAGGGGGTTGGCGGCTACACCTTC
CASSFSQGVGGYTF
>TRBJ2-2|.|.|TRBV4-1
TGCGCCAGCAGCCTTAGCGGAGGGCACACCGGGGAGCTGTTTTTT
CASSLSGGHTGELFF
>TRBJ1-1|few|.|TRBV12-3/TRBV12-4
TGTGCCAGCAGTCCTGTGGGAAGGCCTGAAGCTTTCTTT
CASSPVGRPEAFF
>TRBJ2-7|.|TRBD2|TRBV20-1
TGCAGTGCTGACGGCGGGAGTCTATCCTCCTACGAGCAGTACTTC
CSADGGSLSSYEQYF
>TRBJ1-1|.|.|TRBV19
TGTGCCAGTAGTATTCCAGGGCTGGAAGCTTTCTTT
CASSIPGLEAFF
>TRBJ2-7|.|TRBD2|TRBV7-9
TGTGCCAGCAGCTCCGCCGGGACTAGCGGTGTTGAGCAGTACTTC
CASSSAGTSGVEQYF
>TRBJ1-1|once|TRBD1|TRBV6-5
TGTGCCAGCAGTTCTTCTCCCGTGGACAGGGGATCAATGAACACTGAAGCTTTCTTT
CASSSSPVDRGSMNTEAFF
>TRBJ2-3|few|.|TRBV15
TGTGCCACCAGCAGGTGGGAAGTCGGCACAGATACGCAGTATTTT
CATSRWEVGTDTQYF
>TRBJ2-2|.|.|TRBV7-9
TGTGCCAGCAGCTTAGTTACAGGATCGAACACCGGGGAGCTGTTTTTT
CASSLVTGSNTGELFF
>TRBJ1-2|few|.|TRBV7-2
TGTGCCAGCAGCTTAGCCATCTCAGGGAGAGGCTACACCTTC
CASSLAISGRGYTF
>TRBJ2-7|few|TRBD2|TRBV12-3/TRBV12-4
TGTGCCAGCAGTAGCGGGAGTGTCGACGAGCAGTACTTC
CASSSGSVDEQYF
>TRBJ2-7|.|TRBD1|TRBV5-6
TGTGCCAGCAGCCCGGGACAGGGGGCCAGGAACGAGCAGTACTTC
CASSPGQGARNEQYF
>TRBJ2-1|.|.|TRBV7-2
TGTGCCAGCGGGCTCCGGTGGGGCAATGAGCAGTTCTTC
CASGLRWGNEQFF
>TRBJ2-5|once|.|TRBV3-1
TGTGCCAGCAGCACGGACCCGGTGCAGGTGTTCCAAGAGACCCAGTACTTC
CASSTDPVQVFQETQYF
>TRBJ2-5|few|TRBD1|TRBV6-1
TGTGCCAGCACCCGGGACAGGGGGCACCGGGAGACCCAGTACTTC
CASTRDRGHRETQYF
>TRBJ2-7|few|.|TRBV7-9
TGTGCCACCGACCGTGCGGGACCACAGTACTTC
CATDRAGPQYF
>TRBJ2-4|.|.|TRBV7-8
TGTGCCAGCAGCCCCCTCGCAGGAGGGGACGCCAAAAACATTCAGTACTTC
CASSPLAGGDAKNIQYF